This T cell receptor beta chain appears in the sequencing data of a study of Ad26.COV2.S vaccination and SARS-CoV-2 variants. Study information: This donor came from the COV1001 trial of Ad26.COV2.S. Administration of Ad26.COV2.S was intramuscular, either once or twice 56 days apart.

CDR1 is MGHRA and CDR2 is YSYEKL in the germline V gene. This CDR3 region has 16 residues. Trimming left V 1 base short and J 4 bases short, with 16 bases between. Sequenced by immunoSEQ multiplex PCR; TCRdb stores in-frame clones only, minus some. Of about half a million clones listed, 80% to 90% are singletons. In the case of this clone: Its antigen is not known.

Treatment here: roughly 18 received Ad26.COV2.S at low or high dose, single or two shots; roughly 5 received placebo; per-sample allocation not given. Specimen acquisition occurred on day 63 following the initial vaccine or placebo injection. Whoever gave the sample was an adult aged 18-55 years in Boston. General study findings and limits: Overall T cell responses may have been underestimated by the analyses of TCR breadth and depth.

This specimen was peripheral blood, taken in a trial of Ad26.COV2.S vaccine versus placebo. The chain employs TRBV4-1 and TRBJ1-1; D unclear. The TCR was taken from a person aged 18-65 years who received the Ad26.COV2.S COVID-19 vaccine or a placebo. CDR3: CASSQGEGRVGTEAFF. Written as DNA, the CDR3 is TGCGCCAGCAGCCAAGGGGAGGGTCGAGTGGGCACTGAAGCTTTCTTT.